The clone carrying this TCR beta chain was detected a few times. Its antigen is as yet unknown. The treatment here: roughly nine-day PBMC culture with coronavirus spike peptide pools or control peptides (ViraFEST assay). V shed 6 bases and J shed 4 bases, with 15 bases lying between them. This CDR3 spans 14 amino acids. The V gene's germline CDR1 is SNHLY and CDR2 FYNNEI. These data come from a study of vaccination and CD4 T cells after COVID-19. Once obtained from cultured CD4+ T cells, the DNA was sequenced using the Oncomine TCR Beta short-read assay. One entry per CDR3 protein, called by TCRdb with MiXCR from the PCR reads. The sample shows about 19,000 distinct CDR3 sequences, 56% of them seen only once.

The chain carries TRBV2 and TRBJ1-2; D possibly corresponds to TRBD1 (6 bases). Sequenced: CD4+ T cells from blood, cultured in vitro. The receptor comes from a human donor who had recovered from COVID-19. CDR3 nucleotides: TGTGCCAGCAGCTCGAGGGGGTTTGGCTATGGCTACACCTTC. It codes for CASSSRGFGYGYTF.